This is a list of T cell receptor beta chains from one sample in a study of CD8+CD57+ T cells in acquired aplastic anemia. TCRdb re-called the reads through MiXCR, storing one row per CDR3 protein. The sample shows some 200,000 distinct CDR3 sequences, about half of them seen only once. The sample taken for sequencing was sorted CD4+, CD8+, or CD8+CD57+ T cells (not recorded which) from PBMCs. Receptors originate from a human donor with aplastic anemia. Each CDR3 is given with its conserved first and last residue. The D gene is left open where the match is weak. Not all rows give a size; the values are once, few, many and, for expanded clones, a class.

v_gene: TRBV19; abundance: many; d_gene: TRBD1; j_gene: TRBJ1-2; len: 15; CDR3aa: CASSIGQAANYGYTF; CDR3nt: TGTGCCAGTAGTATCGGACAGGCCGCTAACTATGGCTACACCTTC
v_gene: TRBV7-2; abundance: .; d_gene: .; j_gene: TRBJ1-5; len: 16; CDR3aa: CASSLEPRAYSQPQHF; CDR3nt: TGTGCCAGCAGTTTAGAACCAAGAGCGTACAGTCAGCCCCAGCATTTT
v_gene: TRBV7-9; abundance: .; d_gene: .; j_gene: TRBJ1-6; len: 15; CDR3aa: CASSLGQGSHSPLHF; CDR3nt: TGTGCCAGCAGCTTAGGCCAGGGGTCGCATTCACCCCTCCACTTT
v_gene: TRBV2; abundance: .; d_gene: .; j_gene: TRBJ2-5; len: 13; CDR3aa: CASSADSRGTQYF; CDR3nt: TGTGCCAGCAGTGCTGATTCCAGGGGGACCCAGTACTTC
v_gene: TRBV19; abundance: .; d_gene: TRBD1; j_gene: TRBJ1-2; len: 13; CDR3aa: CASSIRTGQGYTF; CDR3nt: TGTGCCAGTAGTATCCGGACAGGGCAAGGCTACACCTTC
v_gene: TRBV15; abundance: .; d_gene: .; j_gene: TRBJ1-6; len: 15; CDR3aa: CATSSLGSRGSPLHF; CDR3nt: TGTGCCACCAGCAGTCTGGGGTCTCGGGGGTCACCCCTCCACTTT
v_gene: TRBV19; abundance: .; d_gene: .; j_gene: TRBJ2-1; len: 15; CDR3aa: CASSTSWASYNEQFF; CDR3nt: TGTGCCAGTAGTACGTCCTGGGCCTCCTACAATGAGCAGTTCTTC
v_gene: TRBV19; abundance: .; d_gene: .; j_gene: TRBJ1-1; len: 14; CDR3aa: CASSRGSRGTEAFF; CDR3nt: TGTGCCAGTAGTAGGGGGAGCAGGGGCACTGAAGCTTTCTTT
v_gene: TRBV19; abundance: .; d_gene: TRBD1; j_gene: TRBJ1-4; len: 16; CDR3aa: CASSDRDRGSSEKLFF; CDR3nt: TGTGCCAGTAGTGACCGGGACAGGGGGTCGAGTGAAAAACTGTTTTTT
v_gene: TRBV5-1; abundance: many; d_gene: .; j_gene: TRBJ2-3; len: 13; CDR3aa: CASSWEVTDTQYF; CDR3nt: TGCGCCAGCAGCTGGGAGGTCACAGATACGCAGTATTTT
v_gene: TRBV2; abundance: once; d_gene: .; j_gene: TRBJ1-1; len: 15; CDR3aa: CASSDSTRLNTEAFF; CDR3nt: TGTGCCAGCAGTGATAGCACCCGTCTGAACACTGAAGCTTTCTTT
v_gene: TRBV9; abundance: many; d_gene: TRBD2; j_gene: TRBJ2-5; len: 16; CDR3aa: CASSAAGAGGPETQYF; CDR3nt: TGTGCCAGCAGCGCCGCAGGAGCGGGGGGGCCTGAGACCCAGTACTTC
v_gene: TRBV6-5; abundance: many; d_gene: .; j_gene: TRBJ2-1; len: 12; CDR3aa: CASRSSPNEQFF; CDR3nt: TGTGCCAGCAGATCCTCCCCTAATGAGCAGTTCTTC
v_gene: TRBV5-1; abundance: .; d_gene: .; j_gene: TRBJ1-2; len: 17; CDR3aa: CASSQYGTKDAGYGYTF; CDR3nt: TGCGCCAGCAGCCAGTACGGGACAAAGGACGCGGGCTATGGCTACACCTTC
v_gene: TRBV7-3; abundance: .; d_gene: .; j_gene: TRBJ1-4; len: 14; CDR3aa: CASSSAFWGEKLFF; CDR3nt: TGTGCCAGCAGCTCGGCGTTTTGGGGTGAAAAACTGTTTTTT
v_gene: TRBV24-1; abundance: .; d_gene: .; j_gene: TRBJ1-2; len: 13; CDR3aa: CATSDPTSYGYTF; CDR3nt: TGTGCCACCAGTGATCCCACCTCTTATGGCTACACCTTC
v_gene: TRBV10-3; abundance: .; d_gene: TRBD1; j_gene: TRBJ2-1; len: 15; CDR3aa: CAISERGLGDNEQFF; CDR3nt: TGTGCCATCAGTGAGAGGGGGCTTGGGGACAATGAGCAGTTCTTC
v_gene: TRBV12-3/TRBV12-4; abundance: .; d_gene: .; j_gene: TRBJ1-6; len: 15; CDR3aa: CASLLGGPYNSPLHF; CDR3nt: TGTGCCAGCCTCCTTGGGGGGCCTTATAATTCACCCCTCCACTTT
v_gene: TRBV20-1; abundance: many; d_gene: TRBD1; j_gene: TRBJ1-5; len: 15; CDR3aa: CSAVTGRDSNQPQHF; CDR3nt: TGCAGTGCTGTGACAGGGAGGGATAGCAATCAGCCCCAGCATTTT
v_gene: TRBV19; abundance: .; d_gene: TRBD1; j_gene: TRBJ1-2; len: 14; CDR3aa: CASSITGGRDGYTF; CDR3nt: TGTGCCAGTAGTATTACAGGGGGCCGGGATGGCTACACCTTC
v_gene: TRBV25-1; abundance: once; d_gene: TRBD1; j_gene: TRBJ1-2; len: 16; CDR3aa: CASSPNRGTFNYGYTF; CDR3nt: TGTGCCAGCAGTCCTAACAGGGGGACCTTCAACTATGGCTACACCTTC
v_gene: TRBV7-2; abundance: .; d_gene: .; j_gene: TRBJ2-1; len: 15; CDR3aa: CASSLFEGEYNEQFF; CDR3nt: TGTGCCAGCAGCTTATTCGAGGGGGAGTACAATGAGCAGTTCTTC
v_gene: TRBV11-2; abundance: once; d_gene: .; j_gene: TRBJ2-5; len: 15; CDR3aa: CASSPPTALQEAQYF; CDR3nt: TGTGCCAGCAGCCCCCCGACAGCGCTTCAAGAGGCCCAGTACTTC
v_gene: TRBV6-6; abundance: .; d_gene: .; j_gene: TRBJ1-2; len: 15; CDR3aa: CASSPQISGWYGYTF; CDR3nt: TGTGCCAGCAGCCCTCAAATTTCGGGGTGGTATGGCTACACCTTC
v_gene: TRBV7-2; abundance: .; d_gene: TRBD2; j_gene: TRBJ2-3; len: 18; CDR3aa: CASSPPGLAGVFTDTQYF; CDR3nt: TGTGCCAGCAGCCCCCCTGGACTAGCGGGGGTTTTCACAGATACGCAGTATTTT
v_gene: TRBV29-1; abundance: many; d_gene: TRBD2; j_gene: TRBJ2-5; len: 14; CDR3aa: CSAPLSGGWETQYF; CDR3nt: TGCAGCGCGCCGTTGTCGGGAGGTTGGGAGACCCAGTACTTC
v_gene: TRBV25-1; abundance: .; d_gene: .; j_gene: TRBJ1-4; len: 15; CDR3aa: CASGPPGSTNEKLFF; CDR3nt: TGTGCCAGCGGGCCGCCTGGTTCAACTAATGAAAAACTGTTTTTT
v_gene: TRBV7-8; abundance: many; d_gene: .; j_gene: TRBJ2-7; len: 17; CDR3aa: CASSLASVGRRVYEQYF; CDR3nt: TGTGCCAGCAGCTTAGCGAGTGTGGGACGTCGGGTCTACGAGCAGTACTTC
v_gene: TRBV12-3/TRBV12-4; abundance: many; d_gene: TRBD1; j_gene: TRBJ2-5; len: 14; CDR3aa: CASSQGTAQETQYF; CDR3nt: TGTGCCAGCAGCCAGGGGACAGCCCAAGAGACCCAGTACTTC
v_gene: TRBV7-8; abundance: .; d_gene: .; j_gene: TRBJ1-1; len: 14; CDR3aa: CASSGHAGSTEAFF; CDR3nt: TGTGCCAGCAGTGGACATGCGGGGAGCACTGAAGCTTTCTTT
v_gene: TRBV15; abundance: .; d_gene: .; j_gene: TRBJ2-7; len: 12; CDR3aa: CATSSPSYEQYF; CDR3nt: TGTGCCACCAGCAGTCCCTCCTACGAGCAGTACTTC
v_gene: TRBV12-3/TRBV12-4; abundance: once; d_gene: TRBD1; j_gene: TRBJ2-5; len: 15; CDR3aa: CASRSGQGYQETQYF; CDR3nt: TGTGCCAGCAGGTCGGGACAGGGGTATCAAGAGACCCAGTACTTC
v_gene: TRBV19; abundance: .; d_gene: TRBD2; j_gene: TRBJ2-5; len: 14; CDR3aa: CASSPGLAGMFQYF; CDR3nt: TGTGCCAGTAGTCCCGGCCTAGCGGGGATGTTTCAGTACTTC
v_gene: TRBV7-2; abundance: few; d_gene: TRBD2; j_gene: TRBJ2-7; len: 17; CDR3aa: CASSTTSGGLSSYEQYF; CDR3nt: TGTGCCAGCAGCACGACTAGCGGGGGGCTAAGCTCCTACGAGCAGTACTTC
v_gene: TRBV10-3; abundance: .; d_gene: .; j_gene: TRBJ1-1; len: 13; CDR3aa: CAISVRTEAEAFF; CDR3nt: TGTGCCATCAGTGTACGGACGGAAGCTGAAGCTTTCTTT
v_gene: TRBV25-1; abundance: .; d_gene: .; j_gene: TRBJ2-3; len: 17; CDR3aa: CPSSERGGTGYGDTQYF; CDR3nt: TGTCCCAGCAGTGAAAGGGGGGGGACGGGGTATGGAGATACGCAGTATTTT
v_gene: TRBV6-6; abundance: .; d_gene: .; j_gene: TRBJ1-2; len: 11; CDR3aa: CASSSITGQTF; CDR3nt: TGTGCCAGCAGTTCCATCACAGGGCAAACCTTC
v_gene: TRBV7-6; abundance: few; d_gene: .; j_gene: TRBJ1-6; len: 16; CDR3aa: CASSPSWGDYNSPLHF; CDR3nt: TGTGCCAGCAGCCCTAGTTGGGGAGACTATAATTCACCCCTCCACTTT
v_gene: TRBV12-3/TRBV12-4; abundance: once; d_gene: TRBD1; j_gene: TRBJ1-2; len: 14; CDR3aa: CASSLDRSSYGYTF; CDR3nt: TGTGCCAGCAGTTTGGACAGGTCGAGTTATGGCTACACCTTC
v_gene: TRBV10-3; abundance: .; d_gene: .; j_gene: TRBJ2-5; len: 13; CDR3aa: CASSEGGEETQYF; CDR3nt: TGTGCCAGCAGTGAGGGGGGGGAGGAGACCCAGTACTTC
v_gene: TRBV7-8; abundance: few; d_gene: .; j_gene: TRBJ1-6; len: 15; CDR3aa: CASQPEASYNSPLHF; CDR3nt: TGTGCCAGCCAACCGGAGGCTTCCTATAATTCACCCCTCCACTTT
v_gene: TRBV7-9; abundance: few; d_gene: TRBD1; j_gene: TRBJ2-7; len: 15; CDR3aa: CASSPVDRAGYEQYF; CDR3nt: TGTGCCAGCAGCCCCGTGGACAGGGCAGGGTACGAGCAGTACTTC
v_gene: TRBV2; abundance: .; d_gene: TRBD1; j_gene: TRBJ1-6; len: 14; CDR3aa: CASRTGSHNSPLHF; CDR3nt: TGTGCCAGTCGGACAGGGAGTCATAATTCACCCCTCCACTTT
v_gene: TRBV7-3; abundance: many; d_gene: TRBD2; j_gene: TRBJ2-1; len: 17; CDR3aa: CASSHLSSGGTHNEQFF; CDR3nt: TGTGCCAGCAGCCACCTTTCGAGCGGGGGGACCCACAATGAGCAGTTCTTC
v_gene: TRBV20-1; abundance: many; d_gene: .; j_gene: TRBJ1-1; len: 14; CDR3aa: CSASRPARNTEAFF; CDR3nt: TGCAGTGCTAGTCGTCCGGCAAGGAACACTGAAGCTTTCTTT
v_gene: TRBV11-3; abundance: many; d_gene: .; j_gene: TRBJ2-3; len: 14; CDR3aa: CASSPSRATDTQYF; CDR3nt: TGTGCCAGCAGCCCGTCCAGAGCCACAGATACGCAGTATTTT
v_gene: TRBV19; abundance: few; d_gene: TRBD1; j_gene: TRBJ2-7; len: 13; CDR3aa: CASNGQGGEEQYF; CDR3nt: TGTGCCAGTAACGGACAGGGGGGGGAAGAGCAGTACTTC
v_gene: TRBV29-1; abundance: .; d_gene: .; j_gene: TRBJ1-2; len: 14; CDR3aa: CSPRRDPTLSGYTF; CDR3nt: TGCAGCCCGAGGAGGGACCCGACCCTTTCTGGCTACACCTTC
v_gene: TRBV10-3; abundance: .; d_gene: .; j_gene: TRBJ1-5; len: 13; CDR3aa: CAIRPDSSGPQHF; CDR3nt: TGTGCCATCAGACCGGACAGTTCTGGGCCCCAGCATTTT
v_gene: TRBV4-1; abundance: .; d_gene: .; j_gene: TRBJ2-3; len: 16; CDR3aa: CASSLTDRGGLETQYF; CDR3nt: TGCGCCAGCAGCCTCACTGACCGGGGCGGGCTCGAGACGCAGTATTTT
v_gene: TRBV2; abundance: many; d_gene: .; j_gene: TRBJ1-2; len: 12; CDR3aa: CASSGRSSGYTF; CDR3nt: TGTGCCAGCAGCGGACGGTCAAGTGGCTACACCTTC